This record covers a single T cell receptor beta chain. Trimming took 3 bases from V and 3 from J; bases not matched to a gene: 6. The CDR3 consists of 15 residues. Germline lookup yields CDR1 MRHNA and CDR2 SNTAGT. The donors formed part of the roughly 110-subject validation cohort, distinct from the roughly 630-subject first cohort. This sample is drawn from a study of cytomegalovirus exposure and HLA in healthy donors. Study context: Both the 95 to 150 validation repertoires and the approximately 700 first-cohort repertoires used the same platform, as reported by a later analysis.

Clones were sequenced by immunoSEQ multiplex PCR, and TCRdb holds only the in-frame ones, with some missing. The data show fewer than 200,000 clones, approximately 83% seen once. This TCR was sampled from a young woman in good health and CMV-seropositive. V usage is TRBV6-4 and J usage is TRBJ1-1; 8 nucleotides align to TRBD1. The material sequenced was PBMCs. CDR3 sequence (DNA): TGTGCCAGCAGTGAGGACAGGGCAGGGGACACTGAAGCTTTCTTT. Its translation is CASSEDRAGDTEAFF.